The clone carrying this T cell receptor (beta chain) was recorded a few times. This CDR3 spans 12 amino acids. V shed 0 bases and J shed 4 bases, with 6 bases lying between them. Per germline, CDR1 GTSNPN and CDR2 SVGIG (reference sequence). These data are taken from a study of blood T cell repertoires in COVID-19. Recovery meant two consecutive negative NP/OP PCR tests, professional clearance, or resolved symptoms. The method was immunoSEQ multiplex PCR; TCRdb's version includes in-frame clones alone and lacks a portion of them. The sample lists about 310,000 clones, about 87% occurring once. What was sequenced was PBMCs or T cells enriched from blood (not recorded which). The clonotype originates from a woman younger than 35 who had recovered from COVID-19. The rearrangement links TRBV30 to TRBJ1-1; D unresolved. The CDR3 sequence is CAWSVQATEAFF. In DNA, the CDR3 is TGTGCCTGGAGTGTTCAGGCCACTGAAGCTTTCTTT.